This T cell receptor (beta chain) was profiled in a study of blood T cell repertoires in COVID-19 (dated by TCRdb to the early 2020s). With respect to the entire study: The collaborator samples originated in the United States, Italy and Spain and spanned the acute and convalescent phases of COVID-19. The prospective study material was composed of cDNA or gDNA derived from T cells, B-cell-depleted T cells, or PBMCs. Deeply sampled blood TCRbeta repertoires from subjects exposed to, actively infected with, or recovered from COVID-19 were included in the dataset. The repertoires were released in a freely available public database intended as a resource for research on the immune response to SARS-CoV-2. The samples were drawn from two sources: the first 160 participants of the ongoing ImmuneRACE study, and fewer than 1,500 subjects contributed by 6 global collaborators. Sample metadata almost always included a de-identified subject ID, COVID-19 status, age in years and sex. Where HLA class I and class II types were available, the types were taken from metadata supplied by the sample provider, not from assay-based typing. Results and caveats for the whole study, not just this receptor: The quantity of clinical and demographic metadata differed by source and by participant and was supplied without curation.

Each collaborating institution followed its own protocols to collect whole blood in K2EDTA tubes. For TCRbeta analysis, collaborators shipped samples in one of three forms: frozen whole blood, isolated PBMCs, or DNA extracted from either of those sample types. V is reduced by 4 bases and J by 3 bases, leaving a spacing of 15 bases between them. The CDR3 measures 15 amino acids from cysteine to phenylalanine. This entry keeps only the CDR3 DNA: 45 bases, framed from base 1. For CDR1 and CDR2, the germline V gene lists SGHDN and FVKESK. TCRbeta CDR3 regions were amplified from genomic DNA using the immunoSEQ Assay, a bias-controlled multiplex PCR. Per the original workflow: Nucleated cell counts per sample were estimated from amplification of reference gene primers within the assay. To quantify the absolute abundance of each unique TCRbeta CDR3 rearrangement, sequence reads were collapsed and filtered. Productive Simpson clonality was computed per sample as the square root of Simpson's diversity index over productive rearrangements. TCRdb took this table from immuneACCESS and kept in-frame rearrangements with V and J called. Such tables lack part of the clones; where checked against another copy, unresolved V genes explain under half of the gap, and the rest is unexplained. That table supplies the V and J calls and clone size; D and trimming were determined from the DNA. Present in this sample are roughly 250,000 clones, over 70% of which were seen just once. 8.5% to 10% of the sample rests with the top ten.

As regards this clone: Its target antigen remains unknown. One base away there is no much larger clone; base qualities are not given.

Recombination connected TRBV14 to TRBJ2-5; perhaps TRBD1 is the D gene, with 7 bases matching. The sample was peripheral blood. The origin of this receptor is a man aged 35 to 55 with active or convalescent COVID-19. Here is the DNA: TGTGCCAGCAGCCCTTTGGTCAGGGGGGAAGAGACCCAGTACTTC. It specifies CASSPLVRGEETQYF.